Listed below are T cell receptor beta chains from one sample, sequenced in a study of cytotoxic CD8 clonotypes in ibrutinib-treated CLL. The assay was immunoSEQ multiplex PCR, and TCRdb's table has in-frame clones only and misses some. The table records fewer than 400,000 clones, roughly 70% of them present only once. Specimen: PBMCs, collected after 36 months of ibrutinib treatment. The source of these receptors is a human donor with chronic lymphocytic leukemia. The CDR3 runs from the conserved cysteine through the conserved F or W. D genes are given only for firm matches. A row's size may be missing; if present it is once, few, many or a size class.

TRBJ2-6 few TRBV9 . CASSVAAVAAGANVLTF TGTGCCAGCAGCGTAGCGGCGGTGGCCGCTGGGGCCAACGTCCTGACTTTC
TRBJ1-1 . TRBV10-2 TRBD1 CASSVPQQGAKNTEAFF TGCGCCAGCAGTGTCCCTCAACAGGGGGCTAAGAACACTGAAGCTTTCTTT
TRBJ2-3 . TRBV4-1 . CASSQEASPGADTQYF TGCGCCAGCAGCCAAGAAGCCAGTCCGGGAGCAGATACGCAGTATTTT
TRBJ2-3 few TRBV5-6 . CASSPLGQDDTQYF TGTGCCAGCAGCCCACTAGGCCAGGATGATACGCAGTATTTT
TRBJ2-3 . TRBV4-3 . CASSLGHTDTQYF TGCGCCAGCAGCCTGGGACACACAGATACGCAGTATTTT
TRBJ2-7 once TRBV6-6 TRBD2 CASMRAGGPYEQYF TGTGCCAGCATGAGAGCGGGAGGGCCCTACGAGCAGTACTTC
TRBJ2-1 . TRBV14 TRBD1 CASSQAGQHNEQFF TGTGCCAGCAGCCAAGCGGGACAGCACAATGAGCAGTTCTTC
TRBJ2-7 once TRBV10-2 TRBD1 CASSGQGWTYEQYF TGCGCCAGCAGTGGACAGGGATGGACGTACGAGCAGTACTTC
TRBJ2-5 few TRBV29-1 . CSVGSGTAAETQYF TGCAGCGTTGGGAGTGGGACCGCGGCGGAGACCCAGTACTTC
TRBJ1-2 . TRBV7-2 TRBD1 CASSVSGTGHGYTF TGTGCCAGCAGCGTCTCCGGGACAGGGCATGGCTACACCTTC
TRBJ2-3 . TRBV12-5 . CASGLGRTADTQYF TGTGCTAGTGGTTTGGGAAGGACTGCGGATACGCAGTATTTT
TRBJ1-2 . TRBV1 . CTSSQSPKTVNYGYTF TGCACCAGCAGCCAAAGCCCCAAGACGGTTAACTATGGCTACACCTTC
TRBJ1-2 . TRBV4-1 . CASSQDGRQTNYGYTF TGCGCCAGCAGCCAAGATGGGAGGCAGACTAACTATGGCTACACCTTC
TRBJ2-7 . TRBV7-2 TRBD1 CASSFSDRGNEQYF TGTGCCAGCAGCTTTAGTGACAGGGGGAACGAGCAGTACTTC
TRBJ2-2 . TRBV7-2 . CASSLTSRPTRTGELFF TGTGCCAGCAGCTTAACCTCCCGACCGACACGGACCGGGGAGCTGTTTTTT
TRBJ2-5 . TRBV6-1 . CASSTRDTRETQYF TGTGCCAGCAGTACACGGGACACAAGAGAGACCCAGTACTTC
TRBJ2-5 . TRBV7-3 . CASSLGLAEQETQYF TGTGCCAGCAGCTTGGGACTGGCAGAACAAGAGACCCAGTACTTC
TRBJ2-5 . TRBV7-6 TRBD2 CASSFSGRSGQETQYF TGTGCCAGCAGCTTTAGCGGGAGGTCGGGTCAAGAGACCCAGTACTTC
TRBJ2-3 . TRBV14 TRBD2 CASSVAGVSDTQYF TGTGCCAGCAGTGTAGCGGGAGTCTCAGATACGCAGTATTTT
TRBJ2-6 . TRBV7-2 . CASSPAGFSGANVLTF TGTGCCAGCAGCCCAGCCGGCTTTTCTGGGGCCAACGTCCTGACTTTC
TRBJ1-2 . TRBV4-1 . CASSPGRVYGYTF TGCGCCAGCAGCCCCGGCCGGGTCTATGGCTACACCTTC
TRBJ2-1 . TRBV19 . CASSQRELRHEQFF TGTGCCAGTAGTCAACGGGAGTTGCGGCATGAGCAGTTCTTC
TRBJ2-7 . TRBV9 TRBD1 CASSVAQGAAYEQYF TGTGCCAGCAGCGTAGCACAGGGGGCCGCCTACGAGCAGTACTTC
TRBJ2-7 . TRBV27 TRBD2 CASSLSIGLAGGSSYEQYF TGTGCCAGCAGTTTATCGATCGGGCTAGCGGGAGGTTCCTCCTACGAGCAGTACTTC
TRBJ2-3 . TRBV5-1 . CASSRVVVGNTDTQYF TGCGCCAGCAGCCGCGTGGTAGTTGGGAACACAGATACGCAGTATTTT
TRBJ2-5 once TRBV6-1 TRBD2 CASSESAPAGPYQETQYF TGTGCCAGCAGTGAAAGCGCACCAGCGGGGCCGTACCAAGAGACCCAGTACTTC
TRBJ1-3 few TRBV7-2 . CASSILGNTIYF TGTGCCAGCAGCATCCTTGGAAACACCATATATTTT
TRBJ2-5 . TRBV6-6 TRBD1 CASSYLTGGGETQYF TGTGCCAGCAGTTACTTGACAGGGGGCGGTGAGACCCAGTACTTC
TRBJ2-2 . TRBV25-1 . CASSEWGVGGAAGELFF TGTGCCAGCAGTGAATGGGGCGTGGGGGGCGCCGCCGGGGAGCTGTTTTTT
TRBJ2-7 . TRBV10-2 TRBD2 CASGGGRGAGTPYEQYF TGCGCCAGCGGCGGGGGGAGGGGCGCCGGGACCCCCTACGAGCAGTACTTC
TRBJ2-3 . TRBV1 . CTSINCLVDTQYF TGCACCAGCATCAACTGCCTCGTAGATACGCAGTATTTT
TRBJ1-2 . TRBV6-1 . CASSHRGGYGYTF TGTGCCAGCAGTCACCGTGGAGGCTATGGCTACACCTTC
TRBJ2-7 few TRBV6-5 . CASSYSVAHEQYF TGTGCCAGCAGTTACTCGGTAGCCCACGAGCAGTACTTC
TRBJ1-2 few TRBV6-1 . CASSEYVSGWLSGYTF TGTGCCAGCAGTGAATACGTGTCAGGGTGGTTGAGTGGCTACACCTTC
TRBJ2-5 . TRBV11-3 . CASSSPGNQETQYF TGTGCCAGCAGCTCTCCGGGCAACCAAGAGACCCAGTACTTC
TRBJ1-4 few TRBV7-2 . CASSLGGNEKLFF TGTGCCAGCAGCTTAGGGGGTAATGAAAAACTGTTTTTT
TRBJ2-1 . TRBV27 . CRTIGRGNEQFF TGTCGAACAATAGGACGGGGCAATGAGCAGTTCTTC
TRBJ2-7 few TRBV5-1 TRBD2 CASSPQTSGGSYEQYF TGCGCCAGCAGCCCTCAGACTAGCGGGGGATCCTACGAGCAGTACTTC
TRBJ2-1 once TRBV4-1 TRBD2 CASSQEPGLAGVNEQFF TGCGCCAGCAGCCAAGAGCCGGGACTAGCGGGGGTGAATGAGCAGTTCTTC
TRBJ1-1 . TRBV7-9 . CASSLMFETEAFF TGTGCCAGCAGCTTAATGTTTGAAACTGAAGCTTTCTTT
TRBJ2-1 . TRBV6-5 TRBD2 CASSYRAGRYNEQFF TGTGCCAGCAGTTATCGAGCGGGGCGCTACAATGAGCAGTTCTTC
TRBJ2-4 . TRBV25-1 TRBD2 CASSERGGPGENIQYF TGTGCCAGCAGTGAACGGGGGGGCCCCGGCGAAAACATTCAGTACTTC
TRBJ2-7 few TRBV4-3 TRBD2 CASSQEAGRSYEQYF TGCGCCAGCAGCCAAGAAGCGGGGCGCTCCTACGAGCAGTACTTC
TRBJ2-5 . TRBV7-9 TRBD1 CASSLPTGGRGETQYF TGTGCCAGCAGCTTACCTACAGGGGGCAGGGGAGAGACCCAGTACTTC
TRBJ1-2 . TRBV9 . CASSEGVGHYGYTF TGTGCCAGCAGCGAGGGGGTGGGGCACTATGGCTACACCTTC
TRBJ2-3 . TRBV7-3 . CASSLGDVASDTQYF TGTGCCAGCAGCTTGGGAGATGTGGCCTCCGATACGCAGTATTTT
TRBJ1-5 . TRBV7-2 . CASSLEHLTNQPQHF TGTGCCAGCAGCTTAGAACACCTGACGAATCAGCCCCAGCATTTT
TRBJ1-1 . TRBV4-1 . CASSQLSTEAFF TGCGCCAGCAGCCAACTGAGCACTGAAGCTTTCTTT
TRBJ2-7 few TRBV9 TRBD1 CASSVATGDRNYEQYF TGTGCCAGCAGCGTAGCTACGGGGGACAGGAACTACGAGCAGTACTTC
TRBJ2-3 . TRBV9 . CASSVVDRTTDTQYF TGTGCCAGCAGCGTAGTAGACAGGACCACAGATACGCAGTATTTT
TRBJ1-2 . TRBV6-5 . CASSYGPDLVYGYTF TGTGCCAGCAGTTACGGTCCAGATTTAGTCTATGGCTACACCTTC
TRBJ2-2 . TRBV29-1 . CSVLDLTGELFF TGCAGCGTTTTGGACCTCACCGGGGAGCTGTTTTTT
TRBJ2-2 . TRBV11-1 . CASSLGRHTGELFF TGTGCCAGCAGCTTAGGACGGCACACCGGGGAGCTGTTTTTT
TRBJ2-1 . TRBV6-1 . CASSANPPSEQFF TGTGCCAGCAGTGCCAACCCGCCCAGTGAGCAGTTCTTC
TRBJ2-7 . TRBV9 TRBD2 CASSVGPSGTYEQYF TGTGCCAGCAGCGTTGGTCCTAGCGGAACCTACGAGCAGTACTTC
TRBJ1-1 . TRBV29-1 . CSVGAGGDEAFF TGCAGCGTTGGAGCAGGAGGGGATGAAGCTTTCTTT
TRBJ2-1 . TRBV6-6 TRBD2 CASSYSLAGGHEQFF TGTGCCAGCAGTTACAGCCTAGCGGGGGGGCATGAGCAGTTCTTC